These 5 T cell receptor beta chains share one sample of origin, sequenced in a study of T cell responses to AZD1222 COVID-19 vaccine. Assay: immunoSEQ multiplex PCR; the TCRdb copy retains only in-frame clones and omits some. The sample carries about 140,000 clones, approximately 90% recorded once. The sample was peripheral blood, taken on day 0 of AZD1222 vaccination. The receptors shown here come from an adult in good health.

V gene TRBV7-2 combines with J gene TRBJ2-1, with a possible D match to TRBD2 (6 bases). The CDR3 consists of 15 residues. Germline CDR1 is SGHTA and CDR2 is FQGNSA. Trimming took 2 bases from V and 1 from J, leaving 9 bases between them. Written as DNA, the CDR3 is TGTGCCAGCAGCTTAATAGCGGCATCCTACAATGAGCAGTTCTTC. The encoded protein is CASSLIAASYNEQFF.

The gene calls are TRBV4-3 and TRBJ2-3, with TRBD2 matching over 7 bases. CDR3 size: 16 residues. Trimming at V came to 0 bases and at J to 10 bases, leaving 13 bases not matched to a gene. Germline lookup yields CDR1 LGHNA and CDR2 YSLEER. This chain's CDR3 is CASSQDGGRAEVPQYF. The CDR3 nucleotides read TGCGCCAGCAGCCAAGATGGTGGGAGGGCCGAGGTTCCGCAGTATTTT.

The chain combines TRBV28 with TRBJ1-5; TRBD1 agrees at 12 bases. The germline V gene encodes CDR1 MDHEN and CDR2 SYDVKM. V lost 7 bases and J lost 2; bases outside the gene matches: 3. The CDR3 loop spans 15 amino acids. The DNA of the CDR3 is TGTGCCAGCACCGGGACAGGGGGCGGCAATCAGCCCCAGCATTTT. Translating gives CASTGTGGGNQPQHF.

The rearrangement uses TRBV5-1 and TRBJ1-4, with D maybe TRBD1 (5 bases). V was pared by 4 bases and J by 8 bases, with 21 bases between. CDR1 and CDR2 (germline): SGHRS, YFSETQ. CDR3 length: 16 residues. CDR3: CASSPPTGQVNEKLFF. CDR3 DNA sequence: TGCGCCAGCAGCCCCCCGACCGGACAAGTAAACGAAAAACTGTTTTTT. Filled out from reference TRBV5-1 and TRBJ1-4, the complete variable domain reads KAGVTQTPRYLIKTRGQQVTLSCSPISGHRSVSWYQQTPGQGLQFLFEYFSETQRNKGNFPGRFSGRQFSNSRSEMNVSTLELGDSALYLCASSPPTGQVNEKLFFGSGTQLSVL.

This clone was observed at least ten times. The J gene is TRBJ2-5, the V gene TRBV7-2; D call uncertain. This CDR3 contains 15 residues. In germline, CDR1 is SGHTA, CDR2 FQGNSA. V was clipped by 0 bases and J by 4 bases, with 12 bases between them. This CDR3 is CASSLAFGWAETQYF. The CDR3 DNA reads TGTGCCAGCAGCTTAGCGTTCGGATGGGCAGAGACCCAGTACTTC.